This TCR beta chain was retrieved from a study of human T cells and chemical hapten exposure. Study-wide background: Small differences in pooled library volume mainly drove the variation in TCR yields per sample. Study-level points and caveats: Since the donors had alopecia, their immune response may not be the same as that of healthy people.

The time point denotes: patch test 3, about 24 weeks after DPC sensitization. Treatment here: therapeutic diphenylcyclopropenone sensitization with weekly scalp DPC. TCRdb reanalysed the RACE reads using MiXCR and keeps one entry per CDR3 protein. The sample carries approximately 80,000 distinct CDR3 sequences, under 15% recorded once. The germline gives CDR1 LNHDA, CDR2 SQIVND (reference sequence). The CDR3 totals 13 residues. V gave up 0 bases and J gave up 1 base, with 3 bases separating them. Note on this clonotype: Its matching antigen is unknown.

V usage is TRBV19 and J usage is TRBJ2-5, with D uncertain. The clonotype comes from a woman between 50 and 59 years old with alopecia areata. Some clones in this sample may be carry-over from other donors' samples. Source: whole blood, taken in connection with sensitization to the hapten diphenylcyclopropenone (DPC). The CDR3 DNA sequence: TGTGCCAGTAGTATAGACTTCCAAGAGACCCAGTACTTC. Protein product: CASSIDFQETQYF. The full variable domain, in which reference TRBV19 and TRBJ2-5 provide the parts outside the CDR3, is DGGITQSPKYLFRKEGQNVTLSCEQNLNHDAMYWYRQDPGQGLRLIYYSQIVNDFQKGDIAEGYSVSREKKESFPLTVTSAQKNPTAFYLCASSIDFQETQYFGPGTRLLVL.